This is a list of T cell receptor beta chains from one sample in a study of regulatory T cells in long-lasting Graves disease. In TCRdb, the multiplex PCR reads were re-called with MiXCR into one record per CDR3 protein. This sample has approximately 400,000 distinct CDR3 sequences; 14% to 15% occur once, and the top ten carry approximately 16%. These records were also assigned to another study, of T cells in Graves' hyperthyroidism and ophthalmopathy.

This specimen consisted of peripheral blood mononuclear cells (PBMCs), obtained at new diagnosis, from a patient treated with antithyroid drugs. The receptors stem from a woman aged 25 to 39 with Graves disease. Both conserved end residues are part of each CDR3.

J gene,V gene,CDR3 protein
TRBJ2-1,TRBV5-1,CASSWTGPHNEQFF
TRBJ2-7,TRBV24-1,CATSDRTSGRGAEQYF
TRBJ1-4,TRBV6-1,CASRPPDGEKLFF
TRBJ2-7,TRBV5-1,CASRGTGVHEQYF
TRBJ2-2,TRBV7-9,CASSLTQGYTGELFF
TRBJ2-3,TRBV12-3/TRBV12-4,CASTLTGGSDTQYF
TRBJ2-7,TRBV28,CASSLSPGIYGEQYF
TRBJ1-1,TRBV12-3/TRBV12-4,CASRLPGITEAFF
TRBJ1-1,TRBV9,CASSVAGDGLVTEAFF
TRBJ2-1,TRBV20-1,CSARDGQGVWQFF
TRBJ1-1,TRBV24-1,CAADSKHHMNTEAFF
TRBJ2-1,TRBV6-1,CASSQDLPAAGGGYEQFF
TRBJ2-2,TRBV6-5,CASSYQGELNTGELFF
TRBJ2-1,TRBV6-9,CASSLTSGGLNEQFF
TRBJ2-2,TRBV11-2,CATPTLGQGYTGELFF
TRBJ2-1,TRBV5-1,CASSLAGGLAGGPNEQFF
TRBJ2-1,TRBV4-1,CASSQVAGGEVQFF
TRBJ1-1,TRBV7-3,CASSPQTGAEAFF
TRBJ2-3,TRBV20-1,CSARDLRRGTDTQYF
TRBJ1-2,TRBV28,CASSPRGGRARGYTF
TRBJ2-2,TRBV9,CASSGISDRHGGELFF
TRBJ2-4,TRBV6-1,CASRAVAKNIQYF
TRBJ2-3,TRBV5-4,CASSTRTSGSDTQYF
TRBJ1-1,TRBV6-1,CAVGGTEAFF
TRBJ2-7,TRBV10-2,CASSEATSGLVEQYF
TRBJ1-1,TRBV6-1,CATLQGWNTEAFF
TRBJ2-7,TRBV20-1,CSVGVGTYEQYF
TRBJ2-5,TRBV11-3,CASSLPRLAGGQETQYF
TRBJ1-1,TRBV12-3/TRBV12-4,CASSPRDREAIEAFF
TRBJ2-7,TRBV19,CASAAAVDYEQYF
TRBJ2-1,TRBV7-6,CASSLGSLEQFF
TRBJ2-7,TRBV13,CASSARTGSKSYEQYF
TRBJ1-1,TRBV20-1,CSASLRTGAEGTEAFF
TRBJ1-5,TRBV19,CASRMGSGYSNQPQHF
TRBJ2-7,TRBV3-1,CASSQDLGTYEQYF
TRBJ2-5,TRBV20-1,CSARDPGSGETQYF
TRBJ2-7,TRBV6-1,CASSEGSSGDYEQYF
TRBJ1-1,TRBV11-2,CASSLEGADTEAFF
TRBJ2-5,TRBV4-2,CASSQSTLLAGVKTQYF
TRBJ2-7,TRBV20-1,CGAGDFDSYEQYF
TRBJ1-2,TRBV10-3,CAISPLEAYNYGYTF
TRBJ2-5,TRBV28,CASSFYRTGGSQETQYF
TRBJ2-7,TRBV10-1,CASSALAGGNEQYF
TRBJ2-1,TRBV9,CASSPKGRLSYNEQFF
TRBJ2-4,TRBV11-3,CASSLNGDIQYF
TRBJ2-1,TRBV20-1,CTPSREVPYNEQFF
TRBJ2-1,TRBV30,CAWSVSPSGRARNEQFF
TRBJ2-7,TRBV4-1,CASSQVRTAAGEQYF
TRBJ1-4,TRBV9,CASSVEAGYNEKLFF
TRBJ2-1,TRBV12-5,CASAGGTGVYEEQFF
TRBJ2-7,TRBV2,CASGGTGGNEQYF
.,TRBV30,CAWNPWKQETQYF
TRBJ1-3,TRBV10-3,CAIWRGRSSPIYF
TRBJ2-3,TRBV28,CASSRRGGAGDPDTQYF
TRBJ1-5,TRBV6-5,CASSYRDNNQPQHF